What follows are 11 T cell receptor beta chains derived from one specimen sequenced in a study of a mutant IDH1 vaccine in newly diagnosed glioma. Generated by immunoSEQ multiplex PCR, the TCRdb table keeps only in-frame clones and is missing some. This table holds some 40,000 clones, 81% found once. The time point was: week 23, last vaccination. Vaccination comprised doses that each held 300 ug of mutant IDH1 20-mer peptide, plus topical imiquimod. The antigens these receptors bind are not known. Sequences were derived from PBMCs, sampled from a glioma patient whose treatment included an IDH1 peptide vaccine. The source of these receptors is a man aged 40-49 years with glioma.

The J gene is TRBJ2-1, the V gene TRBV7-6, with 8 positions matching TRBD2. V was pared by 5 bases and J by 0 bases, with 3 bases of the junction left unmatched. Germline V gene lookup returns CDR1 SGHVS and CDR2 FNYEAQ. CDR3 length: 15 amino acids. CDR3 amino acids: CASSSGTSSYNEQFF. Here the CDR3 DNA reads TGTGCCAGCAGCAGCGGGACTAGCTCCTACAATGAGCAGTTCTTC.

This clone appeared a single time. Here the CDR3 reads CASSLVPGQFETQYF. CDR3 DNA sequence: TGCGCCAGCAGCTTGGTCCCGGGACAGTTCGAGACCCAGTACTTC. J is TRBJ2-5 and V is TRBV5-1, with 7 nucleotides matching TRBD1. Germline V CDR1 and CDR2: SGHRS, YFSETQ. There are 15 residues in the CDR3. J was trimmed by 5 bases and V by 0 bases; bases with no gene match: 7.

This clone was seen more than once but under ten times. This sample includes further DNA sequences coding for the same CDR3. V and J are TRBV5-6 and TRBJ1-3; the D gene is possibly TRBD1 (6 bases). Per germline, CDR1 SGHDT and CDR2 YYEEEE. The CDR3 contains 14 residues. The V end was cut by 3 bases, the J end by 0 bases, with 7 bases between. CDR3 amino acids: CASSYRVSGNTIYF. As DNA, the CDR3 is TGTGCCAGCAGCTACAGGGTCTCTGGAAACACCATATATTTT.

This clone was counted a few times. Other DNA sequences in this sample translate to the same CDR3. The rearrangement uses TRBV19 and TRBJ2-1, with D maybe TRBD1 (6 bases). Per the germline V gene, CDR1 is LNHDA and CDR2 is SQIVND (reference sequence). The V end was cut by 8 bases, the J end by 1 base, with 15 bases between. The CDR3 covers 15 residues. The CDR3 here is CASRLDRSSYNEQFF. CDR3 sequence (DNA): TGTGCCAGTCGCCTCGACAGGTCTTCCTACAATGAGCAGTTCTTC.

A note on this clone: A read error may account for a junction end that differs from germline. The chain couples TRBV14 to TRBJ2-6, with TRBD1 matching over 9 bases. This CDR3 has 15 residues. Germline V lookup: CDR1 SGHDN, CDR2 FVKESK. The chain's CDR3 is CASTQQGAGANVLTF. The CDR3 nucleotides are TGTGCCAGCACCCAACAGGGGGCGGGGGCCAACGTCCTGACTTTC.

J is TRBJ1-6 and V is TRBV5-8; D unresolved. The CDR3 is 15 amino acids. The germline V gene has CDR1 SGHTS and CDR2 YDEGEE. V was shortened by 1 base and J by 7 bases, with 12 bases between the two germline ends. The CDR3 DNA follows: TGTGCCAGCAGCTTGACGCCGGGGTACAATTCACCCCTCCACTTT. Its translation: CASSLTPGYNSPLHF.

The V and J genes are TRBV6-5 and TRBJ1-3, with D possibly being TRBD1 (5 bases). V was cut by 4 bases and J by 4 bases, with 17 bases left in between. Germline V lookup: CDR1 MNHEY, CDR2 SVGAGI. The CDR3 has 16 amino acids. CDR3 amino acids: CASSSGTVSEGNTIYF. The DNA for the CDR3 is TGTGCCAGCAGTTCCGGGACTGTCTCAGAAGGAAACACCATATATTTT.

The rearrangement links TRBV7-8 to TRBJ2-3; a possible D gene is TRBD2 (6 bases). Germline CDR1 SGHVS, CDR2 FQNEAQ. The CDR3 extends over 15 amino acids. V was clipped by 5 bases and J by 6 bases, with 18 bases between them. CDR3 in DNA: TGTGCCAGCAGCCCCAAGCGATCGAGCGGGGATACGCAGTATTTT. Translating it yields CASSPKRSSGDTQYF.

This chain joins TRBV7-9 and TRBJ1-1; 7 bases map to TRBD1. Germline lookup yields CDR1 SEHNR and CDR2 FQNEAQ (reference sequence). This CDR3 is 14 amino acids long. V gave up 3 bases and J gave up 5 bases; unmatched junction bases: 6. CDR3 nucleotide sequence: TGTGCCAGCAGCTTTAAGGGGGCAGAGACTGAAGCTTTCTTT. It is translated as CASSFKGAETEAFF. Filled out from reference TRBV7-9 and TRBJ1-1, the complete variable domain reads DTGVSQNPRHKITKRGQNVTFRCDPISEHNRLYWYRQTLGQGPEFLTYFQNEAQLEKSRLLSDRFSAERPKGSFSTLEIQRTEQGDSAMYLCASSFKGAETEAFFGQGTRLTVV.

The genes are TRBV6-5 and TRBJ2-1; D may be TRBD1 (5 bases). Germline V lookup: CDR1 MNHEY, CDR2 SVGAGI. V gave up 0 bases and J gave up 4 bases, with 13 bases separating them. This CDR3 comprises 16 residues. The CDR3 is CASSYSRTKGYNEQFF. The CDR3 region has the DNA TGTGCCAGCAGTTACTCCCGGACAAAGGGGTACAATGAGCAGTTCTTC.

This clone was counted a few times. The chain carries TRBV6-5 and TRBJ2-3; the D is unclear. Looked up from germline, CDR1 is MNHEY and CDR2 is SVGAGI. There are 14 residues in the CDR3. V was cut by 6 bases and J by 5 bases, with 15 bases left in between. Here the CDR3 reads CASSPRPTGDTQYF. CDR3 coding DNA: TGTGCCAGCAGCCCTCGCCCGACTGGAGATACGCAGTATTTT.